A single sample is the source of the 25 T cell receptor beta chains below, sequenced in a study of T cells after yellow fever vaccination. TCRdb re-derived calls from the 5' RACE reads in MiXCR, one entry per CDR3 protein. The sample shows nearly 350,000 distinct CDR3 sequences, 7% to 9% of them seen only once. Sequences were derived from PBMCs, sampled roughly seven weeks after the first yellow fever vaccination. The receptor source for this set is a man between 18 and 35 years old who received the YFV17D yellow fever vaccine.

At least ten counts were recorded for this clonotype. The J gene is TRBJ2-5, the V gene TRBV5-1, with D perhaps TRBD2 (6 bases). Trimming pared 2 bases from V and 4 bases from J, leaving 6 bases between. The CDR3 length is 12 residues. Germline V gives CDR1 SGHRS, CDR2 YFSETQ. Written as DNA, the CDR3 is TGCGCCAGCAGCTTCGGGGGAGAGACCCAGTACTTC. This translates into CASSFGGETQYF. Full variable domain (outside the CDR3, taken from reference TRBV5-1 and TRBJ2-5): KAGVTQTPRYLIKTRGQQVTLSCSPISGHRSVSWYQQTPGQGLQFLFEYFSETQRNKGNFPGRFSGRQFSNSRSEMNVSTLELGDSALYLCASSFGGETQYFGPGTRLLVL.

By its share, this clonotype is large (0.1 to 1%). A read error may account for a junction end that differs from germline. This rearrangement joins TRBV6-6 to TRBJ1-4, with 7 nucleotides matching TRBD1. Germline V CDR1 and CDR2: MNHNY, SVGAGI (reference sequence). The CDR3 is 18 amino acids. CDR3 loop: CASSHSLQGTATNEKLFF. CDR3 nucleotide sequence: TGTGCCAGCAGTCACTCCCTACAGGGGACAGCAACTAATGAAAAACTGTTTTTT.

The rearrangement links TRBV5-1 to TRBJ1-1; possibly TRBD1 for D (5 bases). Germline V gene lookup returns CDR1 SGHRS and CDR2 YFSETQ. The V and J ends lost 0 bases and 1 base respectively, with 10 bases between them. This CDR3 is 15 amino acids long. DNA for the CDR3: TGCGCCAGCAGCTTGGAGGGGCCCGAGAACACTGAAGCTTTCTTT. Its protein product is CASSLEGPENTEAFF. Full variable domain (remainder filled in from reference TRBV5-1 and TRBJ1-1): KAGVTQTPRYLIKTRGQQVTLSCSPISGHRSVSWYQQTPGQGLQFLFEYFSETQRNKGNFPGRFSGRQFSNSRSEMNVSTLELGDSALYLCASSLEGPENTEAFFGQGTRLTVV.

This clonotype has just a few counts. This chain joins TRBV5-1 and TRBJ2-7; TRBD1 is a possible D gene (6 bases). V was clipped by 0 bases and J by 4 bases, with 17 bases between them. Per the germline V gene, CDR1 is SGHRS and CDR2 is YFSETQ. The CDR3 length is 16 residues. The CDR3, as DNA: TGCGCCAGCAGCTTGGCCTATCCGGGACATGCTTACGAGCAGTACGTC. Encoded protein: CASSLAYPGHAYEQYV.

A few counts support this clonotype. The genes are TRBV25-1 and TRBJ1-4; D remains ambiguous. The germline CDR1 and CDR2 sequences are MGHDK and SYGVNS. The CDR3 sequence is 14 residues long. V lost 0 bases and J 6 bases, leaving 8 bases between the germline ends. The CDR3 nucleotides read TGTGCCAGCAGTGAATACCACGTGGATGAAAAACTGTTTTTT. Protein: CASSEYHVDEKLFF.

This chain uses TRBV4-3 with TRBJ2-5, with 9 bases lining up with TRBD2. The CDR3 totals 15 residues. Germline V gives CDR1 LGHNA, CDR2 YSLEER. Unmatched junction bases numbered 6, after V lost 1 base and J lost 6 bases. The CDR3 DNA follows: TGCGCCAGCAGCCAAGGCGATAGCGGGGGAAAGACCCAGTACTTC. Protein sequence: CASSQGDSGGKTQYF.

This clonotype was detected only a few times. The V and J genes are TRBV5-1 and TRBJ2-7; no firm D call. Trimming stripped 0 bases from V and 7 bases from J, with 20 bases between. In germline, CDR1 is SGHRS, CDR2 YFSETQ. The CDR3 totals 16 residues. The CDR3 DNA reads TGCGCCAGCAGCTTGGGGCAGGTAGTTTCGTTGAGAGAGCAGTACTTC. Translating gives CASSLGQVVSLREQYF.

This clonotype appeared many times. DNA for the CDR3: TGTGCCAGCAGCTTAGCGACTAGCTACGAGCAGTACTTC. Protein: CASSLATSYEQYF. The chain combines TRBV7-2 with TRBJ2-7; tentatively, D is TRBD2 (6 bases). Germline V lookup: CDR1 SGHTA, CDR2 FQGNSA. This CDR3 is built from 13 residues. Trimming cost V 0 bases and J 3 bases, with 6 bases left between them.

The chain has TRBV7-2 and TRBJ2-1; TRBD1 aligns across 10 bases. Germline CDR1 SGHTA, CDR2 FQGNSA. Losses at the gene ends were 5 bases for V and 8 bases for J; bases not matched to a gene: 3. The CDR3 runs to 13 residues. CDR3 residues: CASSGDRGDEQFF. The DNA of the CDR3 is TGTGCCAGCAGCGGGGACAGGGGTGATGAGCAGTTCTTC.

This clonotype came up a few times. The V gene is TRBV20-1, the J gene TRBJ1-2; TRBD1 aligns across 7 bases. This CDR3 is 12 amino acids long. CDR1 and CDR2 (germline): DFQATT, SNEGSKA (reference sequence). V shed 3 bases, J shed 8 bases, and the junction held 6 bases outside the gene matches. In DNA form, the CDR3 reads TGCAGTGCTAGCGCTGGGACAGTCGGCTACACCTTC. This translates into CSASAGTVGYTF.

This clonotype came up a few times. In DNA form, the CDR3 reads TGTGCCAGCAGCTTAATCGACGGGTCTGAGCAGTATTTT. As protein: CASSLIDGSEQYF. This chain uses TRBV7-2 with TRBJ2-3, with D uncertain. Germline CDR1 and CDR2: SGHTA and FQGNSA. The V end was cut by 2 bases, the J end by 11 bases, with 14 bases between. The CDR3 loop spans 13 amino acids. The full variable domain, completed using reference TRBV7-2 and TRBJ2-3, is GAGVSQSPSNKVTEKGKDVELRCDPISGHTALYWYRQSLGQGLEFLIYFQGNSAPDKSGLPSDRFSAERTGGSVSTLTIQRTQQEDSAVYLCASSLIDGSEQYFGPGTRLTVL.

The V call is TRBV7-2, the J call TRBJ2-1, with 10 bases identical to TRBD2. Germline assignment: CDR1 SGHTA and CDR2 FQGNSA. J lost 5 bases, V lost 4 bases, and 8 bases had no gene match. This CDR3 is built from 16 residues. CDR3 loop: CASSSGIAGGNNEQFF. For the CDR3, the DNA is TGTGCCAGCAGCTCGGGGATAGCGGGGGGAAACAATGAGCAGTTCTTC.

This clonotype was seen a few times. This sequence joins TRBV15 and TRBJ2-7; 9 bases are shared with TRBD1. Per the germline V gene, CDR1 is LNHNV and CDR2 is YYDKDF (reference sequence). Losses at the gene ends were 2 bases for V and 2 bases for J; bases not matched to a gene: 4. The CDR3 consists of 15 residues. The CDR3 DNA follows: TGTGCCACCAGCAGATCTAGGACAGGGGCCTACGAGCAGTACTTC. Translating gives CATSRSRTGAYEQYF.

The chain employs TRBV5-6 and TRBJ1-2, with no clear D. The V end lost 0 bases, the J end lost 6 bases, and 6 bases lay between the germline ends. The CDR3 consists of 12 residues. The germline CDR1 and CDR2 sequences are SGHDT and YYEEEE. The CDR3 coding sequence is TGTGCCAGCAGCTTGGTAGGTCATGGCTACACCTTC. Its protein product is CASSLVGHGYTF. The complete variable domain, with remaining parts taken from reference TRBV5-6 and TRBJ1-2, reads DAGVTQSPTHLIKTRGQQVTLRCSPKSGHDTVSWYQQALGQGPQFIFQYYEEEERQRGNFPDRFSGHQFPNYSSELNVNALLLGDSALYLCASSLVGHGYTFGSGTRLTVV.

V usage is TRBV6-4 and J usage is TRBJ2-7, with D unclear. Trimming took off 6 bases at V and 1 base at J, with 7 bases between the two ends. Germline values: CDR1 MRHNA, CDR2 SNTAGT. The CDR3 is 12 residues long. CDR3 loop: CASRLGSYEQYV. The CDR3 nucleotides are TGTGCCAGCAGGCTAGGATCCTACGAGCAGTACGTC.

This clonotype has a handful of counts. The chain employs TRBV4-3 and TRBJ2-1, with D unresolved. The germline gives CDR1 LGHNA, CDR2 YSLEER. V was cut by 4 bases and J by 0 bases, with 10 bases left in between. This CDR3 comprises 15 residues. The CDR3 region is CASSLDTDSYNEQFF. The CDR3 DNA reads TGCGCCAGCAGCCTAGACACGGACTCCTACAATGAGCAGTTCTTC.

This clonotype was seen at least ten times. The chain is built from TRBV28 and TRBJ2-1; no clear D. Germline loops: CDR1 MDHEN, CDR2 SYDVKM. The V gene lost 3 bases and the J gene lost 5 bases, with 2 bases spanning the gap. The CDR3 has 11 residues. The CDR3 nucleotides are TGTGCCAGCAGTTTTAACAATGAGCAGTTCTTC. Protein product: CASSFNNEQFF.

This chain uses TRBV9 with TRBJ1-2, with 7 positions matching TRBD1. The J segment lost 4 bases and the V segment lost 2 bases, leaving 5 bases of the junction unmatched. Germline V gene sequence: CDR1 SGDLS, CDR2 YYNGEE. This CDR3 is 14 amino acids long. The CDR3 is CASSVQAGGYGYTF. The CDR3 bases are TGTGCCAGCAGCGTCCAAGCAGGGGGCTATGGCTACACCTTC. Together with reference TRBV9 and TRBJ1-2, the CDR3 gives the full variable domain: DSGVTQTPKHLITATGQRVTLRCSPRSGDLSVYWYQQSLDQGLQFLIQYYNGEERAKGNILERFSAQQFPDLHSELNLSSLELGDSALYFCASSVQAGGYGYTFGSGTRLTVV.

The sample holds a few counts of this clonotype. The V and J genes are TRBV11-3 and TRBJ2-5; 8 bases line up with TRBD2. Germline assignment: CDR1 SGHNT and CDR2 YENEEA. The CDR3 consists of 15 residues. The V segment lost 4 bases and the J segment 4 bases; nucleotides outside the gene matches: 8. As DNA, the CDR3 is TGTGCCAGCAGCTCGGGGACTAGTTTATCAGAGACCCAGTACTTC. This translates into CASSSGTSLSETQYF.

This clonotype was counted at least ten times. The chain is built from TRBV7-9 and TRBJ2-1, with D unresolved. Per the germline V gene, CDR1 is SEHNR and CDR2 is FQNEAQ (reference sequence). The CDR3 runs 12 residues. V gave up 3 bases and J gave up 7 bases, with 7 bases separating them. CDR3 DNA sequence: TGTGCCAGCAGCTTGTGGGGAAATGAGCAGTTCTTC. This translates into CASSLWGNEQFF. Drawing the rest from reference TRBV7-9 and TRBJ2-1, the complete variable domain is DTGVSQNPRHKITKRGQNVTFRCDPISEHNRLYWYRQTLGQGPEFLTYFQNEAQLEKSRLLSDRFSAERPKGSFSTLEIQRTEQGDSAMYLCASSLWGNEQFFGPGTRLTVL.

The CDR3 region has the DNA TGTGCCAGCAGCCGACGGACAGGGTGGGACACCGGGGAGCTGTTTTTT. Translation gives CASSRRTGWDTGELFF. The rearrangement joins TRBV7-8 to TRBJ2-2; 8 bases align to TRBD1. J gave up 3 bases and V 5 bases, and 8 bases lay outside the gene matches. The CDR3 extends over 16 amino acids. Germline V lookup: CDR1 SGHVS, CDR2 FQNEAQ.

The table lists this clonotype with many counts. The V call is TRBV12-3 or TRBV12-4, the J call TRBJ1-1, with D hard to call. The ends were cut back, 4 bases at V and 4 bases at J, with 7 bases in the middle. This CDR3 has 12 amino acids. The CDR3 is CASSSIGTEAFF. The CDR3 DNA reads TGTGCCAGCAGTTCCATTGGCACTGAAGCTTTCTTT.

The chain uses TRBV9 and TRBJ2-1; D might be TRBD2 (5 bases). V gave up 4 bases and J gave up 10 bases, with 12 bases separating them. The CDR3 has 12 residues. The germline CDR1 and CDR2 sequences are SGDLS and YYNGEE. CDR3 in amino acids: CASSPGSVEQFF. Written as DNA, the CDR3 is TGTGCCAGCAGCCCTGGGAGCGTAGAGCAGTTCTTC.

The V gene is TRBV6-5, the J gene TRBJ2-5; a weak D match, TRBD2 (7 bases). This CDR3 region has 16 residues. CDR1 is MNHEY and CDR2 is SVGAGI in the germline V gene. Trimming left V 4 bases short and J 5 bases short, with 20 bases between. The CDR3 DNA reads as TGTGCCAGCAGTTCCCCCTTATGGGGGGGGCGGGAGACCCAGTACTTC. It codes for CASSSPLWGGRETQYF.

At least ten counts were recorded for this clonotype. The rearrangement joins TRBV28 to TRBJ1-1; unclear D gene. The CDR3 spans 11 residues. Germline V gene sequence: CDR1 MDHEN, CDR2 SYDVKM. V lost 1 base and J 11 bases, leaving 8 bases between the germline ends. This CDR3 reads CASSLFPKAFF. The CDR3 coding sequence is TGTGCCAGCAGTTTATTCCCCAAGGCTTTCTTT. Using reference TRBV28 and TRBJ1-1 for the parts outside the CDR3, the full variable domain is DVKVTQSSRYLVKRTGEKVFLECVQDMDHENMFWYRQDPGLGLRLIYFSYDVKMKEKGDIPEGYSVSREKKERFSLILESASTNQTSMYLCASSLFPKAFFGQGTRLTVV.